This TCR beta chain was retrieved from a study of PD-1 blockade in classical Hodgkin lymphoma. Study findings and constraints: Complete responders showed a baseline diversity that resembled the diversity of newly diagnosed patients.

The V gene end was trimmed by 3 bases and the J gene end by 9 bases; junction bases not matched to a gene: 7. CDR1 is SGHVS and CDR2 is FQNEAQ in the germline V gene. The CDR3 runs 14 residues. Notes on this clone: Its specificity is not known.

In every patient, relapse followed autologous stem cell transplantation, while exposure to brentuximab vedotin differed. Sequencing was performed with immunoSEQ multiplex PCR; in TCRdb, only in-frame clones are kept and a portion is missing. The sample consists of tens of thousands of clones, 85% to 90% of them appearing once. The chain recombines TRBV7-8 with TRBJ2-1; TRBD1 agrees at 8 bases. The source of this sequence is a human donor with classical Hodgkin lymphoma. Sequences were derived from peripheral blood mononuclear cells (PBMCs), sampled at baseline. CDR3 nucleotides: TGTGCCAGCAGCTTCGCACAGGGGGAGGTTGAGCAGTTCTTC. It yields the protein CASSFAQGEVEQFF.